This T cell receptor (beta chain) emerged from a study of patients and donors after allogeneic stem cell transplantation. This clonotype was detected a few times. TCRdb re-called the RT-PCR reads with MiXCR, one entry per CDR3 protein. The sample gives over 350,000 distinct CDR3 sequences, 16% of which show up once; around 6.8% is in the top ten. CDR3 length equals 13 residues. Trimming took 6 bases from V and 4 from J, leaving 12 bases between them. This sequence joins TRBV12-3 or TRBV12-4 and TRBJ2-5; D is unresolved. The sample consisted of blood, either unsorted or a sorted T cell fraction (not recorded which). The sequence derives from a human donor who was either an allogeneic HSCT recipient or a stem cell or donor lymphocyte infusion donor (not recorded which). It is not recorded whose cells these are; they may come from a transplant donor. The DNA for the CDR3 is TGTGCCAGCAGCCAAACGCCGGTAGAGACCCAGTACTTC. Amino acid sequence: CASSQTPVETQYF.